This is a list of T cell receptor beta chains from one sample in a study of blood T cell repertoires in COVID-19. Clones were read by immunoSEQ multiplex PCR, and TCRdb kept only the in-frame ones, dropping some. Of around 250,000 clones in the sample, roughly 86% are singletons; the top ten hold roughly 2%. The material sequenced was PBMCs or T cells enriched from blood (not recorded which). The receptors were sampled from a woman aged 45-65 years who had recovered from COVID-19. Both conserved end residues are part of each CDR3. A D gene is named only where the DNA matches it firmly. Some rows have no size entry. The others give once, few or many, or a class for an expanded clone.

clone size: -; D gene: -; CDR3 length: 16; J gene: TRBJ1-2; V gene: TRBV7-9; CDR3 DNA: TGTGCCAGCAGCTTAGATGTAGTCTACAGGGTACACGGCTACACCTTC; CDR3 protein: CASSLDVVYRVHGYTF
clone size: -; D gene: TRBD1; CDR3 length: 16; J gene: TRBJ2-3; V gene: TRBV19; CDR3 DNA: TGTGCCAGTAGTCCCAAGACAGGGGGCAATTCAGATACGCAGTATTTT; CDR3 protein: CASSPKTGGNSDTQYF
clone size: -; D gene: TRBD1; CDR3 length: 16; J gene: TRBJ2-3; V gene: TRBV3-1/TRBV3-2; CDR3 DNA: TGTGCCAGCAGCCTCTACAGTTGGACAGGGGCCGATACGCAGTATTTT; CDR3 protein: CASSLYSWTGADTQYF
clone size: -; D gene: TRBD1; CDR3 length: 16; J gene: TRBJ2-5; V gene: TRBV25-1; CDR3 DNA: TGTGCCAGCAGTGAATTTTCCAGGGGGAGTGAAGAGACCCAGTACTTC; CDR3 protein: CASSEFSRGSEETQYF
clone size: -; D gene: TRBD2; CDR3 length: 14; J gene: TRBJ2-1; V gene: TRBV29-1; CDR3 DNA: TGCAGCGTTGAAGGGGGACTAGCGAGCAATGAGCAGTTCTTC; CDR3 protein: CSVEGGLASNEQFF
clone size: -; D gene: -; CDR3 length: 13; J gene: TRBJ2-7; V gene: TRBV6-5; CDR3 DNA: TGTGCCAGCAGTTACGGCAGGGCCTACGAGCAGTACTTC; CDR3 protein: CASSYGRAYEQYF
clone size: -; D gene: -; CDR3 length: 12; J gene: TRBJ1-2; V gene: TRBV30; CDR3 DNA: TGTGCCTGGACGGGGTCGGGGGGCGGCTACACCTTC; CDR3 protein: CAWTGSGGGYTF
clone size: -; D gene: TRBD1; CDR3 length: 14; J gene: TRBJ2-1; V gene: TRBV27; CDR3 DNA: TGTGCCAGCAGTTTAGGGGACAGATTCAATGAGCAGTTCTTC; CDR3 protein: CASSLGDRFNEQFF
clone size: -; D gene: -; CDR3 length: 15; J gene: TRBJ2-2; V gene: TRBV7-6; CDR3 DNA: TGTGCCAGCAGCTTAAGAGGAGGGTTCGGCGGGGAGCTGTTTTTT; CDR3 protein: CASSLRGGFGGELFF
clone size: -; D gene: -; CDR3 length: 14; J gene: TRBJ1-5; V gene: TRBV19; CDR3 DNA: TGTGCCAGTAGGCTCCGGGACAACAATCAGCCCCAGCATTTT; CDR3 protein: CASRLRDNNQPQHF
clone size: -; D gene: -; CDR3 length: 12; J gene: TRBJ2-5; V gene: TRBV11-3; CDR3 DNA: TGTGCCAGCAGCCCGCCCACACCGACCCAGTACTTC; CDR3 protein: CASSPPTPTQYF
clone size: -; D gene: -; CDR3 length: 15; J gene: TRBJ1-1; V gene: TRBV5-6; CDR3 DNA: TGTGCCAGCAGCTTGAGAGGCAGAGCGAACACTGAAGCTTTCTTT; CDR3 protein: CASSLRGRANTEAFF
clone size: few; D gene: -; CDR3 length: 17; J gene: TRBJ2-2; V gene: TRBV9; CDR3 DNA: TGTGCCAGCAACCGTCTCCGGGGACTTTCGAACACCGGGGAGCTGTTTTTT; CDR3 protein: CASNRLRGLSNTGELFF
clone size: -; D gene: TRBD1; CDR3 length: 14; J gene: TRBJ1-2; V gene: TRBV27; CDR3 DNA: TGTGCCAGCAGGCAACCGGGACAGGGTGATGGCTACACCTTC; CDR3 protein: CASRQPGQGDGYTF
clone size: -; D gene: -; CDR3 length: 13; J gene: TRBJ2-7; V gene: TRBV28; CDR3 DNA: TGTGCCAGCAGAGAACCACAGGGCTACGAGCAGTACTTC; CDR3 protein: CASREPQGYEQYF
clone size: -; D gene: -; CDR3 length: 14; J gene: TRBJ1-5; V gene: TRBV18; CDR3 DNA: TGTGCCAGCTCACCGACAATGAGCAATCAGCCCCAGCATTTT; CDR3 protein: CASSPTMSNQPQHF
clone size: -; D gene: -; CDR3 length: 14; J gene: TRBJ2-7; V gene: TRBV5-3; CDR3 DNA: TGTGCCAGAAGCTTGGTTGTTACAGGTCCCGAGCAGTACTTC; CDR3 protein: CARSLVVTGPEQYF
clone size: -; D gene: TRBD1; CDR3 length: 15; J gene: TRBJ2-5; V gene: TRBV7-9; CDR3 DNA: TGTGCCAGCAGTTTGCGAATACAGGGGCGAGAGACCCAGTACTTC; CDR3 protein: CASSLRIQGRETQYF
clone size: -; D gene: TRBD1; CDR3 length: 15; J gene: TRBJ1-3; V gene: TRBV30; CDR3 DNA: TGTGCCAAGGAACACAGGGGGCAGGCTGGAAACACCATATATTTT; CDR3 protein: CAKEHRGQAGNTIYF
clone size: -; D gene: -; CDR3 length: 16; J gene: TRBJ2-6; V gene: TRBV11-2; CDR3 DNA: TGTGCCAGCAGCCTACGACGATCTAGTGGGGCCAACGTCCTGACTTTC; CDR3 protein: CASSLRRSSGANVLTF
clone size: -; D gene: -; CDR3 length: 14; J gene: TRBJ1-1; V gene: TRBV6-5; CDR3 DNA: TGTGCCAGCAGTTCCGCCTCGGGGTACACTGAAGCTTTCTTT; CDR3 protein: CASSSASGYTEAFF
clone size: -; D gene: -; CDR3 length: 15; J gene: TRBJ1-1; V gene: TRBV4-3; CDR3 DNA: TGCGCCAGCAGCCAAGATTGGACAGACTACACTGAAGCTTTCTTT; CDR3 protein: CASSQDWTDYTEAFF
clone size: -; D gene: -; CDR3 length: 13; J gene: TRBJ1-2; V gene: TRBV6-5; CDR3 DNA: TGTGCCAGCAATCAGGGACACAACTATGGCTACACCTTC; CDR3 protein: CASNQGHNYGYTF
clone size: -; D gene: TRBD1; CDR3 length: 15; J gene: TRBJ1-6; V gene: TRBV5-6; CDR3 DNA: TGTGCCAGCAGCCGTGGGACAGCGAATAATTCACCCCTCCACTTT; CDR3 protein: CASSRGTANNSPLHF